This is a list of T cell receptor beta chains from one sample in a study of Ad26.COV2.S vaccination and SARS-CoV-2 variants. The table came from immunoSEQ multiplex PCR; TCRdb's copy has only in-frame clones and leaves some out. The top ten hold nearly 7.5% of the sample, which has about 400,000 clones, 83% seen once. The sample consisted of peripheral blood, taken in a trial of Ad26.COV2.S vaccine versus placebo. These receptors were taken from a person between 18 and 65 years old who received the Ad26.COV2.S COVID-19 vaccine or a placebo. CDR3s include the opening cysteine and the closing phenylalanine or tryptophan. Each record gives: V gene, D gene, J gene, clone size, CDR3 DNA, CDR3 protein. The D gene is left open where the match is weak. Size tells how often a clone was seen (once, few, many) or the class of an expanded clone, and some rows leave it out.

TRBV16	TRBD1	TRBJ1-1	-	TGTGCCAGCAGCATCTCGACAGGGGGGATGACTGAAGCTTTCTTT	CASSISTGGMTEAFF
TRBV6-5	-	TRBJ2-7	once	TGTGCCAGCATCCCGACTATGAAACATGGATACGAGCAGTACTTC	CASIPTMKHGYEQYF
TRBV9	-	TRBJ1-4	few	TGTGCCAGCAGCCCCGATTGGGGGGAAGCGCCTGAAAAACTGTTTTTT	CASSPDWGEAPEKLFF
TRBV27	-	TRBJ1-5	-	TGTGCCAGCAGTCTAGGGCAGGGCCATCAGCCCCAGCATTTT	CASSLGQGHQPQHF
TRBV18	TRBD1	TRBJ2-7	-	TGTGCCAGCTCACGGGGACAGACCTACGAGCAGTACTTC	CASSRGQTYEQYF
TRBV5-4	-	TRBJ2-5	-	TGTGCCAGCAGCCGGGCCCAAGAGACCCAGTACTTC	CASSRAQETQYF
TRBV5-1	-	TRBJ2-7	-	TGCGCCAGCAGCTTGGCCGCGGGGTCCTACGAGCAGTACTTC	CASSLAAGSYEQYF
TRBV3-1/TRBV3-2	-	TRBJ1-1	-	TGTGCCAGCAGCCAAGTAGCCCCTGCCCGGTTGAACACTGAAGCTTTCTTT	CASSQVAPARLNTEAFF
TRBV6-1	-	TRBJ2-1	-	TGTGCCAGCAGTGAGGGGGCGTCCTACAATGAGCAGTTCTTC	CASSEGASYNEQFF
TRBV6-2/TRBV6-3	-	TRBJ2-7	-	TGTGCCAGCAGTTACGCCTACGAGCAGTACTTC	CASSYAYEQYF
TRBV5-1	TRBD1	TRBJ2-3	-	TGCGCCAGCAGCTTTGGACAGGTTACAGATACGCAGTATTTT	CASSFGQVTDTQYF
TRBV6-6	TRBD1	TRBJ1-5	-	TGTGCCAGCAGTGTGTCAGGGGGCCTGAAGAATCAGCCCCAGCATTTT	CASSVSGGLKNQPQHF
TRBV12-3/TRBV12-4	-	TRBJ1-5	once	TGTGCCAGCAGTTTAGCGGCGGATCAGCCCCAGCATTTT	CASSLAADQPQHF
TRBV5-3	-	TRBJ2-3	-	TGTGCCAGAAGCTTCAGAAAGCCGAGGGGTGGACAGATCTCTAGCACAGATACGCAGTATTTT	CARSFRKPRGGQISSTDTQYF
TRBV29-1	-	TRBJ1-5	-	TGCAGCGCTATAGGACAGTCCAATCAGCCCCAGCATTTT	CSAIGQSNQPQHF
TRBV15	-	TRBJ2-1	-	TGTGCCACCAGCAGACAATCCTACAATGAGCAGTTCTTC	CATSRQSYNEQFF
TRBV5-6	TRBD2	TRBJ2-5	-	TGTGCCAGCAGCTTGGTGGCGGGGGGGCCGGAGACCCAGTACTTC	CASSLVAGGPETQYF
TRBV4-2	-	TRBJ1-4	once	TGTGCCAGCAGCCAAGATGGGAACAGGGCCGATGAAAAACTGTTTTTT	CASSQDGNRADEKLFF
TRBV19	-	TRBJ2-7	once	TGTGCCAGTAGTCCCGACCGAGGACTCTTGGAGCAGTACTTC	CASSPDRGLLEQYF
TRBV29-1	-	TRBJ1-1	-	TGCAGCGTAGGGTCGTTTGAAGCTTTCTTT	CSVGSFEAFF
TRBV18	-	TRBJ1-1	few	TGTGCCAGCTCACCCTCAGTGAACACTGAAGCTTTCTTT	CASSPSVNTEAFF
TRBV9	TRBD1	TRBJ1-1	once	TGTGCCAGCAGCGACGTATACAGGGGAGGCACTGAAGCTTTCTTT	CASSDVYRGGTEAFF
TRBV9	-	TRBJ2-7	-	TGTGCCAGCAGTGTCCGGGAGAGTGATTTCTACGAGCAGTACTTC	CASSVRESDFYEQYF
TRBV5-6	-	TRBJ2-3	-	TGTGCCAGCAGCTTTACAGATACGCAGTATTTT	CASSFTDTQYF
TRBV5-1	-	TRBJ2-7	-	TGCGCCAGTTCGCGGGCCTCTGAGATGGAGCAGTACTTC	CASSRASEMEQYF
TRBV5-4	-	TRBJ2-3	-	TGTGCCAGCAGCCAAGGGGATACGCAGTATTTT	CASSQGDTQYF
TRBV15	-	TRBJ1-5	-	TGTGCCACCAGCCGCTACAGGGGCAATCAGCCCCAGCATTTT	CATSRYRGNQPQHF